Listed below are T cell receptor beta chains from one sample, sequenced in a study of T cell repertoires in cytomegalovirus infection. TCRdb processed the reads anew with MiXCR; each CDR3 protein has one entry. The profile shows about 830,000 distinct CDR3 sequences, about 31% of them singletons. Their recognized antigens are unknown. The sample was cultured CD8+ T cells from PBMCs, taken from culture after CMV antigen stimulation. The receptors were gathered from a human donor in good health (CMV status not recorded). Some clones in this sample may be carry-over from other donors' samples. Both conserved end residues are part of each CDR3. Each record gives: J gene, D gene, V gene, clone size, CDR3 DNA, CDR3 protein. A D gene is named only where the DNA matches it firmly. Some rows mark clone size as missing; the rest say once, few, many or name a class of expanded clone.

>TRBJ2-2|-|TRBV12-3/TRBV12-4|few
TGTGCCACCTACATCGGGGGGAACACCGGGGAGCTGTTTTTT
CATYIGGNTGELFF
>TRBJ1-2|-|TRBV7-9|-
TGTGCCAGCAGCTCCGCGCAGAGGGATCACACCTTC
CASSSAQRDHTF
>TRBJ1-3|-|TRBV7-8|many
TGTGCCAGCAGCTTTGAGGGTGGTTGGTACGGAAACACCATATATTTT
CASSFEGGWYGNTIYF
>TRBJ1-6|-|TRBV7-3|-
TGTGCCAGCAGCTTAACGTTGGACAGACGCTTTTCACCCCTCCACTTT
CASSLTLDRRFSPLHF
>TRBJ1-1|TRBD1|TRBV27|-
TGTGCCAGCCGGACAGGGGGCAGGGACACTGAAGCTTTCTTT
CASRTGGRDTEAFF
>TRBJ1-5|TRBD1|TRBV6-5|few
TGTGCCAGCTCTTCTCCCGGGACAGGGGATCAGCCCCAGCATTTT
CASSSPGTGDQPQHF
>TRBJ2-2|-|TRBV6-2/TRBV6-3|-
TGTGCCAGCAGTCCGAAGTACAGGCCTGACACCGGGGAGCTGTTTTTT
CASSPKYRPDTGELFF
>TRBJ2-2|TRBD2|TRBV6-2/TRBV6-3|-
TGTGCCAGCAGCACCGGGGGGGCCAACGGGGAGCTGTTTTTT
CASSTGGANGELFF
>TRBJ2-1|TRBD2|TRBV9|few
TGTGCCAGCAGCGTAGGGGGGGGGTCCGCCTACAATGAGCAGTTCTTC
CASSVGGGSAYNEQFF
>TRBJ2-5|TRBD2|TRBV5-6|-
TGTGCCAGCAGCTCAACGAATTCCGGGTCCGGGGGGGAGACCCAGTACTTC
CASSSTNSGSGGETQYF
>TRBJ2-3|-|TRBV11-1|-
TGTGCCAGCAGCTTATACAGGGACCTTGGCACAGATACGCAGTATTTT
CASSLYRDLGTDTQYF
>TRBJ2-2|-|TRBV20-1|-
TGCAGTGCTAGACTAACAGAAACCGGGGAGCTGTTTTTT
CSARLTETGELFF
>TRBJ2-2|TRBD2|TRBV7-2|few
TGTGCCAGCAGCATTCACCCGGGGGGAGGTACCGGGGAGCTGTTTTTT
CASSIHPGGGTGELFF
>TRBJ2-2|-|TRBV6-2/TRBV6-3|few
TGTGCCAGCAGTCTTGGGGCCTGGGGGAGCACCGGGGAGCTGTTTTTT
CASSLGAWGSTGELFF